This T cell receptor (beta chain) was captured by sequencing in a study of cytomegalovirus exposure and HLA in healthy donors. The table came from immunoSEQ multiplex PCR; TCRdb's copy has only in-frame clones and leaves some out. The sample gives some 86,000 clones, 93% of which show up once; 3% to 4.5% is in the top ten. The CDR3 extends over 15 amino acids. The J segment lost 1 base and the V segment lost 6 bases, leaving 8 bases of the junction unmatched. Looked up from germline, CDR1 is MNHNY and CDR2 is SVGAGI (reference sequence). About this clone: Its target is unknown.

Findings and caveats of the study: Most TCR sequences were uncommon, yet certain public TCRs appeared in many donors.

The source material was PBMCs. The chain couples TRBV6-6 to TRBJ2-7; 8 positions match TRBD1. This clonotype originated in a woman aged 25 to 45 in good health and CMV-seronegative. Written as DNA, the CDR3 is TGTGCCAGCAGCCTCTCCGGGACAGGATCCTACGAGCAGTACTTC. As protein: CASSLSGTGSYEQYF.